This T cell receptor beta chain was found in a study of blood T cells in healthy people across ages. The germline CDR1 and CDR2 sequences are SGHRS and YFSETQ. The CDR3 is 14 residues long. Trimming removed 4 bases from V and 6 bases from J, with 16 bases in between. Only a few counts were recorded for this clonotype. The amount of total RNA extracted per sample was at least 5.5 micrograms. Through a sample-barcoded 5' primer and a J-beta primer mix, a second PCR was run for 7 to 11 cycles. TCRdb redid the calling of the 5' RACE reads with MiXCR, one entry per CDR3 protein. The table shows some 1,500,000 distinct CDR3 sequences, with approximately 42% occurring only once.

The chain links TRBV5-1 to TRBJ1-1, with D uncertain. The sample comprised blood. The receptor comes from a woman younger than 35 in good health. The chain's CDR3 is CASSAWTAGSEAFF. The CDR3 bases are TGCGCCAGCAGCGCCTGGACCGCGGGGTCTGAAGCTTTCTTT.